This TCR beta chain was obtained from a study of blood T cell repertoires in COVID-19. Study overall: Collection of acute and convalescent COVID-19 samples took place in the United States, Italy and Spain.

Comment on this clone: At one end, the junction sequence differs from germline, possibly due to a read error.

Produced via immunoSEQ multiplex PCR; TCRdb's table is partial and in-frame only. Of tens of thousands of clones in the sample, about 85% were seen once. CDR1 and CDR2 from the germline V gene are LNHDA and SQIVND (reference sequence). This CDR3 is 18 amino acids long. V is TRBV19 and J is TRBJ2-6, with 9 bases lining up with TRBD1. Source material: peripheral blood. This receptor was obtained from a man older than 75 with active or convalescent COVID-19. CDR3 protein: CASSPTGQGPSGANVLTF. CDR3 DNA sequence: TGTGCCAGTAGTCCAACCGGACAGGGGCCCTCTGGTGCCAACGTCCTGACTTTC. Drawing the rest from reference TRBV19 and TRBJ2-6, the complete variable domain is DGGITQSPKYLFRKEGQNVTLSCEQNLNHDAMYWYRQDPGQGLRLIYYSQIVNDFQKGDIAEGYSVSREKKESFPLTVTSAQKNPTAFYLCASSPTGQGPSGANVLTFGAGSRLTVL.